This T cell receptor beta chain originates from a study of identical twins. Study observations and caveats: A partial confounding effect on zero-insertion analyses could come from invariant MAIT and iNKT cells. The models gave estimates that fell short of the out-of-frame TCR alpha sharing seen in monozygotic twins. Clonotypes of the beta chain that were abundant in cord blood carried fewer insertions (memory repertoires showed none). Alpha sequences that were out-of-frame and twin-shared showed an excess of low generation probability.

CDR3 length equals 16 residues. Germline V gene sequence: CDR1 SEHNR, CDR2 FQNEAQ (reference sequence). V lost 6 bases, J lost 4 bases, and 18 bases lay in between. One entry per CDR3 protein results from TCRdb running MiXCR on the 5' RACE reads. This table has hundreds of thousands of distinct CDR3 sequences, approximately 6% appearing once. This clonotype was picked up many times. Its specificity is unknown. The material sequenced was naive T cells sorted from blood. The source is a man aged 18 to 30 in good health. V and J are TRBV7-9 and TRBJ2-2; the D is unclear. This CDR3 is CASRNGDDAVTGELFF. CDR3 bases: TGTGCCAGCAGGAACGGTGATGACGCGGTCACCGGGGAGCTGTTTTTT.